Below are 16 T cell receptor beta chains sequenced from a single sample in a study of regulatory T cells in long-lasting Graves disease. Time point described: persistent/refractory GD, antithyroid drugs over 5 years with positive TRAb. Researchers made the TCR library from RNA that was extracted from PBMCs. The TCR beta library used iRepertoire HTBI primers with Arm-PCR amplification of CDR3. From the multiplex PCR reads, TCRdb called clonotypes with MiXCR, one entry per CDR3 protein. The sample shows some 370,000 distinct CDR3 sequences, less than 25% of them seen only once. The input for sequencing was peripheral blood mononuclear cells (PBMCs), taken when the disease was refractory, from a patient treated with antithyroid drugs. These receptors all come from a female donor with Graves disease.

The chain couples TRBV15 to TRBJ2-2, with 9 nucleotides matching TRBD2. After removal of 0 bases from V and 5 bases from J, the junction contained 10 bases not matched to a gene. Looked up from germline, CDR1 is LNHNV and CDR2 is YYDKDF (reference sequence). The CDR3 contains 18 residues. Written as DNA, the CDR3 is TGTGCCACCAGCAGAGATCGGAGGGGCGGGAGGGGTACCGGGGAGCTGTTTTTT. Amino acids: CATSRDRRGGRGTGELFF. The full variable domain, in which reference TRBV15 and TRBJ2-2 provide the parts outside the CDR3, is DAMVIQNPRYQVTQFGKPVTLSCSQTLNHNVMYWYQQKSSQAPKLLFHYYDKDFNNEADTPDNFQSRRPNTSFCFLDIRSPGLGDTAMYLCATSRDRRGGRGTGELFFGEGSRLTVL.

This rearrangement joins TRBV7-9 to TRBJ1-5; no firm D call. The CDR3 is 15 residues long. V was cut by 1 base and J by 8 bases, with 15 bases left in between. The germline gives CDR1 SEHNR, CDR2 FQNEAQ (reference sequence). The CDR3 here is CASSLGIGVKEPQHF. CDR3 in DNA: TGTGCCAGCAGCTTAGGGATCGGGGTCAAAGAGCCCCAGCATTTT.

This clonotype was counted ten times or more. The J gene is TRBJ2-6, the V gene TRBV28; no clear D gene. With 4 bases removed from V and 0 bases from J, the gap between germline ends came to 10 bases. This CDR3 is 16 amino acids long. CDR1 MDHEN and CDR2 SYDVKM come from the germline V gene. In nucleotides, the CDR3 is TGTGCCAGCAGTTATGAGCGCGGCTCTGGGGCCAACGTCCTGACTTTC. Protein: CASSYERGSGANVLTF. Supplemented by reference TRBV28 and TRBJ2-6, the full variable domain reads DVKVTQSSRYLVKRTGEKVFLECVQDMDHENMFWYRQDPGLGLRLIYFSYDVKMKEKGDIPEGYSVSREKKERFSLILESASTNQTSMYLCASSYERGSGANVLTFGAGSRLTVL.

This clonotype was counted at least ten times. This chain uses TRBV4-3 with TRBJ1-4; D unresolved. The V end lost 3 bases, the J end lost 0 bases, and 8 bases lay between the germline ends. CDR1 is LGHNA and CDR2 is YSLEER in the germline V gene. CDR3 length equals 15 residues. The DNA for the CDR3 is TGCGCCAGCAGCCAGAGTATTACAACTAATGAAAAACTGTTTTTT. Its translation is CASSQSITTNEKLFF.

A few counts support this clonotype. V and J are TRBV12-3 or TRBV12-4 and TRBJ2-1; D is perhaps TRBD1 (6 bases). CDR3 size: 17 residues. V was clipped by 8 bases and J by 3 bases, with 23 bases between them. In DNA form, the CDR3 reads TGTGCCAGCTGGACAGATCCCTTTGTTTTAGGCTACAATGAGCAGTTCTTC. Its translation: CASWTDPFVLGYNEQFF.

This clonotype showed up just a few times. The chain uses TRBV7-2 and TRBJ2-7; D gene unclear. V was shortened by 4 bases and J by 1 base, with 11 bases between the two germline ends. CDR1 and CDR2 (germline): SGHTA, FQGNSA. CDR3 length: 14 residues. As DNA, the CDR3 is TGTGCCAGCAGCTGGGGTCCTGAATCCTACGAGCAGTACTTC. Translated: CASSWGPESYEQYF.

Ten or more counts support this clonotype. The chain has TRBV11-2 and TRBJ1-1, with D tentatively TRBD1 (5 bases). In germline, CDR1 is SGHAT, CDR2 FQNNGV. V was cut by 5 bases and J by 5 bases, with 15 bases left in between. CDR3 length: 14 amino acids. The CDR3 coding sequence is TGTGCCAGCAGCACACGGGGCGGATGGACTGAAGCTTTCTTT. Protein sequence: CASSTRGGWTEAFF.

The chain joins TRBV2 to TRBJ2-3, with 7 bases lining up with TRBD2. V was clipped by 8 bases and J by 5 bases; unmatched bases: 7. The CDR3 sequence is 13 residues long. Germline-derived CDR1 and CDR2 are SNHLY and FYNNEI. The CDR3 DNA sequence: TGTGCCAGCGATGGCGCGGGAGTAGATACGCAGTATTTT. Amino acids: CASDGAGVDTQYF.

The sample holds many counts of this clonotype. This chain uses TRBV2 with TRBJ1-6; D remains unclear. V was trimmed by 8 bases and J by 9 bases, leaving 20 bases between them. This CDR3 region has 15 residues. Germline-derived CDR1 and CDR2 are SNHLY and FYNNEI. The CDR3 reads CASGRLYGEISPLHF. CDR3 coding DNA: TGTGCCAGCGGCCGCCTTTATGGGGAAATTTCACCCCTCCACTTT.

This clonotype occurred many times. The chain has TRBV12-3 or TRBV12-4 and TRBJ1-5, with D possibly matching TRBD1 (5 bases). CDR3 length: 16 amino acids. Trimming stripped 3 bases from V and 6 bases from J, with 18 bases between. The CDR3: CASSLTLSGAVQPQHF. In nucleotides, the CDR3 is TGTGCCAGCAGTTTGACCCTTTCTGGGGCCGTTCAGCCCCAGCATTTT.

The rearrangement links TRBV27 to TRBJ2-3, with 7 bases lining up with TRBD2. J lost 1 base, V lost 4 bases, and 5 bases had no gene match. This CDR3 is built from 15 residues. Germline V gene sequence: CDR1 MNHEY, CDR2 SMNVEV (reference sequence). CDR3: CASSSEGRGTDTQYF. In DNA, the CDR3 is TGTGCCAGCAGTTCTGAGGGGAGGGGCACAGATACGCAGTATTTT.

This clonotype was picked up a small number of times. The chain recombines TRBV5-1 with TRBJ2-2, with D unresolved. V lost 4 bases to trimming and J lost 0 bases, with 10 bases between them. From germline, CDR1 is SGHRS and CDR2 YFSETQ. The CDR3 length is 15 residues. The CDR3 region has the DNA TGCGCCAGCAGCCAACGAACCTCGAACACCGGGGAGCTGTTTTTT. Its protein is CASSQRTSNTGELFF.

The sample holds a few counts of this clonotype. The chain is built from TRBV27 and TRBJ2-3, with 8 bases that match TRBD2. CDR3 size: 13 residues. Losses at the gene ends were 8 bases for V and 0 bases for J; bases not matched to a gene: 1. Per germline, CDR1 MNHEY and CDR2 SMNVEV (reference sequence). CDR3: CASREGSTDTQYF. The CDR3 coding sequence is TGTGCCAGCCGGGAGGGGAGCACAGATACGCAGTATTTT.

Ten or more counts support this clonotype. The rearrangement joins TRBV20-1 to TRBJ2-5; 13 bases are shared with TRBD2. Per germline, CDR1 DFQATT and CDR2 SNEGSKA (reference sequence). CDR3 size: 15 residues. The junction had 2 bases not matched to a gene; V was cut back by 4 bases and J by 0 bases. The CDR3 loop reads CSAKGLAGDQETQYF. The CDR3 nucleotides are TGCAGTGCTAAAGGACTAGCGGGAGACCAAGAGACCCAGTACTTC.

The chain is built from TRBV19 and TRBJ1-5, with 10 bases that match TRBD1. J was trimmed by 0 bases and V by 4 bases; bases with no gene match: 6. The CDR3 length is 17 residues. The germline CDR1 and CDR2 sequences are LNHDA and SQIVND (reference sequence). CDR3 DNA sequence: TGTGCCAGTAGTAGACAGGGGGCATGGAGTAGCAATCAGCCCCAGCATTTT. Translation: CASSRQGAWSSNQPQHF.

This rearrangement joins TRBV10-3 to TRBJ1-3; no clear D. CDR3 length: 12 residues. The germline V gene has CDR1 ENHRY and CDR2 SYGVKD. V lost 11 bases to trimming and J lost 4 bases, with 12 bases between them. The CDR3 sequence is CASCGSGNTIYF. DNA of the CDR3: TGTGCCTCATGTGGTTCAGGAAACACCATATATTTT.